The present TCR beta chain was sequenced within a study of T cells in Graves' hyperthyroidism and ophthalmopathy. Whole-study results and caveats: With a median lead of approximately 6.4 months before onset, the model predicted ophthalmopathy. The blood repertoire included most of the expanded thyroid clonotypes above 0.001.

This clonotype was recorded only once. Its antigen remains unidentified. Authors of the study amplified TCR beta CDR3 regions from RNA transcripts. Initially, a first-round RT-PCR of the TCR CDR3 employed the HTBI primer set. TCRdb re-called the multiplex PCR reads with MiXCR, one entry per CDR3 protein. The sample consists of roughly 160,000 distinct CDR3 sequences, around 8.9% of them appearing once. The patients, who ranged from 18 to 65 in age, presented with newly diagnosed hyperthyroidism lasting under 2 months. The PBMCs were taken from over 9.5 ml of fresh peripheral blood. Trimming took 4 bases from V and 3 from J; bases not matched to a gene: 8. The CDR3 has 17 residues. Germline values: CDR1 SGDLS, CDR2 YYNGEE.

The chain uses TRBV9 and TRBJ2-1, with 12 bases aligning to TRBD2. The clonotype originates from a woman aged 18-29 years with Graves' hyperthyroidism that later progressed to Graves' ophthalmopathy. Sample: blood. The chain's CDR3 is CASSPRTSGVIYNEQFF. In nucleotides, the CDR3 is TGTGCCAGCAGCCCTAGGACTAGCGGGGTGATCTACAATGAGCAGTTCTTC.